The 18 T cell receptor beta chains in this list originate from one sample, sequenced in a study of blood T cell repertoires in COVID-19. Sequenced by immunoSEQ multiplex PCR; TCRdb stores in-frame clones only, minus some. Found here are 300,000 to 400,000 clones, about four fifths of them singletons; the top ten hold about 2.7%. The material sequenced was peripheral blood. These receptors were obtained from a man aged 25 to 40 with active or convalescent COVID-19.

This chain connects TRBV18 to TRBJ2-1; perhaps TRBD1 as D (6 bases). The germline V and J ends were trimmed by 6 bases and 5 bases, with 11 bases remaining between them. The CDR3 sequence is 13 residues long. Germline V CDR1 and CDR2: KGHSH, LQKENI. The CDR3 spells CASSPGQNNEQFF. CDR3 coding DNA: TGTGCCAGCTCCCCCGGACAGAACAATGAGCAGTTCTTC.

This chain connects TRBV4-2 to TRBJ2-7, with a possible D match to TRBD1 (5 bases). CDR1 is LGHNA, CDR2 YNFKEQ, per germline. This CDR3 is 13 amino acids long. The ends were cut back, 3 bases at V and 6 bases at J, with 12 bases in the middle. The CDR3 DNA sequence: TGTGCCAGCAGCCAGCCAGGGAAAGGCGAGCAGTACTTC. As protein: CASSQPGKGEQYF.

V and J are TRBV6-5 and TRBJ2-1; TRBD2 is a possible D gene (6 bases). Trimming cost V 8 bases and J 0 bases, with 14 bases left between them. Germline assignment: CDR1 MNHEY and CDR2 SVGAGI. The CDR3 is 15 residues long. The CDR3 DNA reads TGTGCCAGCCAACGGGGGTGGAGCTCCTACAATGAGCAGTTCTTC. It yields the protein CASQRGWSSYNEQFF.

CDR3 sequence: CASSPQGATEAFF. The CDR3 bases are TGTGCCAGCTCACCTCAGGGGGCTACTGAAGCTTTCTTT. The chain recombines TRBV18 with TRBJ1-1, with TRBD1 matching over 8 bases. V was pared by 3 bases and J by 5 bases, with 2 bases of the junction left unmatched. The CDR3 loop spans 13 amino acids. Looked up from germline, CDR1 is KGHSH and CDR2 is LQKENI.

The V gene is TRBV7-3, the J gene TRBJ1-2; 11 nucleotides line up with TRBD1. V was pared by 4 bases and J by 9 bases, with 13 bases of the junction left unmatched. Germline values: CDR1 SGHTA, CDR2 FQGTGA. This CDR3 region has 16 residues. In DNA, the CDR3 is TGTGCCAGCAGCTGTTATATGGACAGGGGGCGAGGGAGCTACACCTTC. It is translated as CASSCYMDRGRGSYTF. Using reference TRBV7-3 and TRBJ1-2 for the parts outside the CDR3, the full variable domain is GAGVSQTPSNKVTEKGKYVELRCDPISGHTALYWYRQSLGQGPEFLIYFQGTGAADDSGLPNDRFFAVRPEGSVSTLKIQRTERGDSAVYLCASSCYMDRGRGSYTFGSGTRLTVV.

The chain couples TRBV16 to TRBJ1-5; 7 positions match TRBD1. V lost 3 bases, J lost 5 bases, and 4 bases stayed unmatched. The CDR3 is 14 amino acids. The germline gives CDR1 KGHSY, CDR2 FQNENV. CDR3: CASSHPTGDQPQHF. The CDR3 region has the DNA TGTGCCAGCAGCCATCCCACAGGGGATCAGCCCCAGCATTTT.

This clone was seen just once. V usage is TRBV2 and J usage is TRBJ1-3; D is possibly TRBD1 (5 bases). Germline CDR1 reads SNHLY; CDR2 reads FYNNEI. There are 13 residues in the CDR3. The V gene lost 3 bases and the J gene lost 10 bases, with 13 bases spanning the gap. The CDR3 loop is CASSELKPGTIYF. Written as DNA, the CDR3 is TGTGCCAGCAGTGAGTTAAAGCCAGGGACCATATATTTT. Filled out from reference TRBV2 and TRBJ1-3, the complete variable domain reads EPEVTQTPSHQVTQMGQEVILRCVPISNHLYFYWYRQILGQKVEFLVSFYNNEISEKSEIFDDQFSVERPDGSNFTLKIRSTKLEDSAMYFCASSELKPGTIYFGEGSWLTVV.

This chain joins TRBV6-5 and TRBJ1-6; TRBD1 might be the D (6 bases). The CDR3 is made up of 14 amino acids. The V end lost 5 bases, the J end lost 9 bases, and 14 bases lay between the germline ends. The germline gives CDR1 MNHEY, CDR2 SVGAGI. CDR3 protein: CASSRKGGSSPLHF. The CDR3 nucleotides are TGTGCCAGCAGTCGAAAGGGGGGGAGTTCACCCCTCCACTTT.

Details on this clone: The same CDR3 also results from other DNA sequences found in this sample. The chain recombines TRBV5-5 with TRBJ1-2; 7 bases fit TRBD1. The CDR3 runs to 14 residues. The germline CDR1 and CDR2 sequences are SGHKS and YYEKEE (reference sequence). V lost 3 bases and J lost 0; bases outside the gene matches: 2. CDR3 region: CASSWDRSNYGYTF. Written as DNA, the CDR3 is TGTGCCAGCAGCTGGGACAGATCTAACTATGGCTACACCTTC.

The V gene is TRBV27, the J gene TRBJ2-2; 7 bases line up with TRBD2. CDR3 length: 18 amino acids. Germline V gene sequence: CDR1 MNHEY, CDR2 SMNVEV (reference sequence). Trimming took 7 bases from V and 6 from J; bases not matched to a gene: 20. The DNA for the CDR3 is TGTGCCAGCACCCTCCGGGGTCCACTAGCGCCGAAGGCCGGGGAGCTGTTTTTT. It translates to CASTLRGPLAPKAGELFF.

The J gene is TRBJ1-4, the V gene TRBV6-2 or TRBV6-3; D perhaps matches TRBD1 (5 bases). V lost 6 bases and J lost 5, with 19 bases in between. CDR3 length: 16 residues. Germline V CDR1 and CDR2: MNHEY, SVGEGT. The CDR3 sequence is CASSSGEGRRNEKLFF. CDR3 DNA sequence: TGTGCCAGCAGCTCCGGGGAGGGGCGACGGAATGAAAAACTGTTTTTT.

In DNA form, the CDR3 reads TGTGCCAGCAGCTTGGTAATGCGGGTCGGATACAATGAGCAGTTCTTC. Translating gives CASSLVMRVGYNEQFF. The chain is built from TRBV5-8 and TRBJ2-1, with D perhaps TRBD2 (5 bases). CDR1 is SGHTS, CDR2 YDEGEE, per germline. The V end was cut by 0 bases, the J end by 4 bases, with 14 bases between. This CDR3 region has 16 residues.

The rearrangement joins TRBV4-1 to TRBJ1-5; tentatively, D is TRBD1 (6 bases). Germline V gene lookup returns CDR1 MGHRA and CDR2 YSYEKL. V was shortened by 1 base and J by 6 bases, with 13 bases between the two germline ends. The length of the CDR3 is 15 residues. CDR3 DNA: TGCGCCAGCAGCCAAGGAGACAGGATGGGTCAGCCCCAGCATTTT. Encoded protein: CASSQGDRMGQPQHF.

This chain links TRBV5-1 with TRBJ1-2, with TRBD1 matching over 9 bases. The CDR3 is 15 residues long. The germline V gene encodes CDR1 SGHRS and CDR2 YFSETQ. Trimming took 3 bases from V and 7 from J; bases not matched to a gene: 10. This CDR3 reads CASSSTGTGPTGYTF. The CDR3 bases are TGCGCCAGCAGCTCCACCGGGACAGGGCCCACTGGCTACACCTTC.

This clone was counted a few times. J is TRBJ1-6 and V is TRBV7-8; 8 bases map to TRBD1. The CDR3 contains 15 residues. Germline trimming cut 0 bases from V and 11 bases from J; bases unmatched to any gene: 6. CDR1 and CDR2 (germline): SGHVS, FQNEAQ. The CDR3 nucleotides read TGTGCCAGCAGCTTAGCTGGACAGGGTTGGCCACCCCTCCACTTT. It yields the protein CASSLAGQGWPPLHF.

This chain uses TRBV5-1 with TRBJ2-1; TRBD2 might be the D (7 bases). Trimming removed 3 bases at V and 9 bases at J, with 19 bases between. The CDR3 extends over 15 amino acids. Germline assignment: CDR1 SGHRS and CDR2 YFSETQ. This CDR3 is CASSSPRGGEVEQFF. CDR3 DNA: TGCGCCAGCAGCTCCCCTCGAGGGGGGGAGGTTGAGCAGTTCTTC. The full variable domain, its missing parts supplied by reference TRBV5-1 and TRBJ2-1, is KAGVTQTPRYLIKTRGQQVTLSCSPISGHRSVSWYQQTPGQGLQFLFEYFSETQRNKGNFPGRFSGRQFSNSRSEMNVSTLELGDSALYLCASSSPRGGEVEQFFGPGTRLTVL.

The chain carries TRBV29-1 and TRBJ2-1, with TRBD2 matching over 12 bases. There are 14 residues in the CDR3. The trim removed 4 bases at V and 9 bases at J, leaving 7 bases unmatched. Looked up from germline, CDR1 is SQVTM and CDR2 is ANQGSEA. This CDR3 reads CSVAASGRAGEQFF. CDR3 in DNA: TGCAGCGTTGCCGCTAGCGGGAGGGCCGGTGAGCAGTTCTTC.

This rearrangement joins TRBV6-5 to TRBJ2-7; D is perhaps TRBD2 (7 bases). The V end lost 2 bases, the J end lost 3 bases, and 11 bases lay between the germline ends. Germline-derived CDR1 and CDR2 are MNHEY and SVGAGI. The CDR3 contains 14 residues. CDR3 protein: CASSYKGGSYEQYF. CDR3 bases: TGTGCCAGCAGTTACAAGGGGGGGAGCTACGAGCAGTACTTC.